Listed here is a single TCR beta chain. Its antigen is undetermined. CDR3 size: 15 residues. V was cut by 5 bases and J by 5 bases, with 18 bases left in between. The V gene's germline CDR1 is MNHEY and CDR2 SMNVEV (reference sequence). The study sampled nominally healthy donors, though unrecorded immune exposures were likely. This sample was included in a study of cytomegalovirus exposure and HLA in healthy donors. Study-wide results and caveats: Researchers counted 164 TCR beta chains as cytomegalovirus-associated. In an earlier analysis, about 87% or about 30%: the productive usage of most TCR beta V segments.

PCR amplification relied on 60 Vbeta primers (plus 13 Jbeta primers). The repertoire was sequenced with immunoSEQ multiplex PCR; TCRdb's copy has only in-frame clones and lacks some. The profile shows around 140,000 clones, 82% of them singletons. The TCR comes from a woman aged 45-60 years in good health and CMV-seropositive. The sequenced sample was PBMCs. This chain connects TRBV27 to TRBJ1-1, with D possibly matching TRBD1 (6 bases). CDR3 sequence reads: CASSLHTGMRTEAFF. CDR3 DNA: TGTGCCAGCAGTCTTCATACAGGGATGAGGACTGAAGCTTTCTTT.